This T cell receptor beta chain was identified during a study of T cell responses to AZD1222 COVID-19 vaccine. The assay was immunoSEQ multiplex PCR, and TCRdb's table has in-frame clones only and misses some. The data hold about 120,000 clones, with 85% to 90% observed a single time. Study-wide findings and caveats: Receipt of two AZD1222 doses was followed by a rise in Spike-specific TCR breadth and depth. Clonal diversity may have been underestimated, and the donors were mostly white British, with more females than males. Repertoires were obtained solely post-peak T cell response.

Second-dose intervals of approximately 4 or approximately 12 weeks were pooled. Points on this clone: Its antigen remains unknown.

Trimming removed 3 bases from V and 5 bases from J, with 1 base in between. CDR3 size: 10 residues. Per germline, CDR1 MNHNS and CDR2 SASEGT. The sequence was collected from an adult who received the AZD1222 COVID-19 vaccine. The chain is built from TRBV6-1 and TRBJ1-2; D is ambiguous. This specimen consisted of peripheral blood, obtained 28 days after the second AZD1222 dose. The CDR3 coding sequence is TGTGCCAGCAGTGATTATGGCTACACCTTC. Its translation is CASSDYGYTF.